The 30 T cell receptor beta chains in this list originate from one sample, sequenced in a study of T cells in Graves' hyperthyroidism and ophthalmopathy. RNA transcripts served as the template for amplifying TCR beta CDR3 regions. TCR CDR3 regions were first amplified by RT-PCR with HTBI primers. TCRdb reprocessed the multiplex PCR reads with MiXCR, giving one entry per CDR3 protein. The table includes 300,000 to 450,000 distinct CDR3 sequences, about 13% detected once. Material for sequencing was blood. These receptors came from a woman under 30 with Graves' hyperthyroidism.

V gene TRBV7-9 combines with J gene TRBJ2-1, with TRBD2 matching over 11 bases. CDR3 length equals 19 residues. Germline V gene lookup returns CDR1 SEHNR and CDR2 FQNEAQ (reference sequence). Germline trimming cut 8 bases from V and 8 bases from J; bases unmatched to any gene: 23. The DNA of the CDR3 is TGTGCCAGCCACAGCTTAGGTTCTTGGGGACTAGCGGATTACGATGAGCAGTTCTTC. Translated, it gives CASHSLGSWGLADYDEQFF.

There are many counts of this clonotype. The CDR3 loop is CASSLAAETPTQYF. The CDR3, as DNA: TGCGCCAGCAGCTTGGCGGCGGAGACTCCTACGCAGTATTTT. The chain employs TRBV5-1 and TRBJ2-3, with D unresolved. V gave up 0 bases and J gave up 8 bases, with 13 bases separating them. Germline CDR1 is SGHRS and CDR2 is YFSETQ. CDR3 size: 14 residues.

Regarding this clonotype: The junction does not match germline at one end; this may be a read error. The rearrangement uses TRBV7-8 and TRBJ1-1; no clear D gene. The germline gives CDR1 SGHVS, CDR2 FQNEAQ. The CDR3 is made up of 13 amino acids. As DNA, the CDR3 is TGTGCCAGCAGCTTAGCGCTTAACAGTGAAGCTTTCTTT. It is translated as CASSLALNSEAFF.

This clonotype was seen a few times. V gene TRBV18 combines with J gene TRBJ2-7; 11 nucleotides agree with TRBD2. Looked up from germline, CDR1 is KGHSH and CDR2 is LQKENI. J was trimmed by 2 bases and V by 3 bases; bases with no gene match: 6. The CDR3 runs to 16 residues. CDR3 nucleotides: TGTGCCAGCTCACCGCGACTAGCGGGACAAGCCTACGAGCAGTACTTC. Amino acid sequence: CASSPRLAGQAYEQYF.

In this sample, this clonotype turned up many times. The chain couples TRBV6-1 to TRBJ1-1; a possible D gene is TRBD1 (6 bases). The CDR3 sequence is 12 residues long. Germline values: CDR1 MNHNS, CDR2 SASEGT. Trimming took 8 bases from V and 4 from J, leaving 11 bases between them. CDR3 nucleotides: TGTGCCAGCGAGGGGGTTGGCACTGAAGCTTTCTTT. Translated, it gives CASEGVGTEAFF.

In its sample, this clonotype was seen a few times. The genes are TRBV3-1 and TRBJ2-5; D not resolved. In germline, CDR1 is LGHDT, CDR2 YNNKEL (reference sequence). Deletions cut 1 base from V and 1 base from J, with 13 bases between. CDR3 length: 16 amino acids. Here the CDR3 reads CASSQGPLASQETQYF. CDR3 in DNA: TGTGCCAGCAGCCAAGGGCCCCTCGCTAGCCAAGAGACCCAGTACTTC.

This clonotype was observed many times. The genes are TRBV30 and TRBJ1-1; maybe TRBD1 (5 bases). This CDR3 spans 15 amino acids. CDR1 is GTSNPN and CDR2 is SVGIG in the germline V gene (reference sequence). The V end lost 0 bases, the J end lost 2 bases, and 13 bases lay between the germline ends. The chain's CDR3 is CAWSVLLGENTEAFF. Written as DNA, the CDR3 is TGTGCCTGGAGTGTACTCCTGGGGGAAAACACTGAAGCTTTCTTT.

This clonotype appeared many times. The CDR3 region is CASSPWELGYNEQFF. The CDR3 DNA reads TGTGCCAGCAGCCCGTGGGAGCTCGGCTACAATGAGCAGTTCTTC. V is TRBV9 and J is TRBJ2-1, with D possibly matching TRBD2 (5 bases). Germline CDR1 reads SGDLS; CDR2 reads YYNGEE. Trimming pared 4 bases from V and 3 bases from J, leaving 14 bases between. The CDR3 covers 15 residues.

This clonotype was found many times. The gene calls are TRBV5-1 and TRBJ2-3; no clear D. Germline lookup yields CDR1 SGHRS and CDR2 YFSETQ. Trimming shortened V by 7 bases and J by 2 bases, and 14 bases separated the two germline ends. The CDR3 runs 14 residues. The CDR3 nucleotides read TGCGCCAGCGTTCAGGAGTTCAACACAGATACGCAGTATTTT. Its translation is CASVQEFNTDTQYF.

This clonotype was observed many times. The chain recombines TRBV12-3 or TRBV12-4 with TRBJ2-7; 8 bases align to TRBD1. This CDR3 has 16 residues. V dropped 4 bases and J dropped 1; count of bases not matched to a gene: 9. The DNA of the CDR3 is TGTGCCAGCAGTTATTTCGGGACAGGTAAATCCTACGAGCAGTACTTC. As protein: CASSYFGTGKSYEQYF.

The chain recombines TRBV5-6 with TRBJ2-2, with D hard to call. The CDR3 is made up of 14 amino acids. Germline CDR1 is SGHDT and CDR2 is YYEEEE. The V gene lost 3 bases and the J gene lost 4 bases, with 10 bases spanning the gap. In DNA, the CDR3 is TGTGCCAGCAGCTATCCTTCGAGCACCGGGGAGCTGTTTTTT. Protein product: CASSYPSSTGELFF.

This clonotype showed up many times. The rearrangement joins TRBV29-1 to TRBJ2-7; a possible D gene is TRBD1 (5 bases). Germline V CDR1 and CDR2: SQVTM, ANQGSEA. The CDR3 sequence is 15 residues long. V dropped 4 bases and J dropped 2 bases, with 18 bases sitting between them. CDR3 in DNA: TGCAGCGTTGTCAGGGCACAGCAAACCACCTACGAGCAGTACTTC. Protein: CSVVRAQQTTYEQYF.

This clonotype was seen ten or more times. The chain links TRBV3-1 to TRBJ2-5; possibly TRBD1 or TRBD2 for D (5 bases each). The V gene's germline CDR1 is LGHDT and CDR2 YNNKEL (reference sequence). V lost 0 bases and J 5 bases, leaving 16 bases between the germline ends. CDR3 length: 16 residues. The CDR3 loop is CASSQEATGRLETQYF. The CDR3 nucleotides read TGTGCCAGCAGCCAAGAAGCAACGGGACGTCTGGAGACCCAGTACTTC.

There are many counts of this clonotype. J is TRBJ1-1 and V is TRBV3-1; D is perhaps TRBD1 (6 bases). This CDR3 has 15 residues. The germline gives CDR1 LGHDT, CDR2 YNNKEL (reference sequence). V lost 1 base and J 1 base, leaving 10 bases between the germline ends. The CDR3 region has the DNA TGTGCCAGCAGCCAAGGGACAGTACCGAACACTGAAGCTTTCTTT. It is translated as CASSQGTVPNTEAFF.

In its sample, this clonotype was seen a few times. The rearrangement uses TRBV24-1 and TRBJ2-1, with D hard to call. The length of the CDR3 is 14 residues. V lost 4 bases to trimming and J lost 5 bases, with 11 bases between them. Per germline, CDR1 KGHDR and CDR2 SFDVKD. The CDR3 DNA follows: TGTGCCACCAGTGAGCCCGGCGGTAACAATGAGCAGTTCTTC. Translating gives CATSEPGGNNEQFF.

At least ten counts were recorded for this clonotype. V is TRBV9 and J is TRBJ1-1, with D unresolved. The CDR3 contains 15 residues. V was pared by 0 bases and J by 0 bases, with 9 bases between. Germline assignment: CDR1 SGDLS and CDR2 YYNGEE. The CDR3 protein is CASSVVPTVNTEAFF. The CDR3 DNA follows: TGTGCCAGCAGCGTAGTCCCCACAGTGAACACTGAAGCTTTCTTT.

This clonotype showed up many times. The CDR3 coding sequence is TGTGCCACCAAGGGACAGGGACGGTATGGCTACACCTTC. Translation: CATKGQGRYGYTF. The genes are TRBV28 and TRBJ1-2; 9 bases are shared with TRBD1. Germline V gives CDR1 MDHEN, CDR2 SYDVKM. The CDR3 contains 13 residues. V was clipped by 10 bases and J by 5 bases; unmatched bases: 8.

This clonotype was recorded many times. The J gene is TRBJ1-5, the V gene TRBV28, with D possibly being TRBD1 (5 bases). Germline-derived CDR1 and CDR2 are MDHEN and SYDVKM. The CDR3 is 15 amino acids. V lost 4 bases, J lost 0 bases, and 10 bases lay in between. CDR3 nucleotide sequence: TGTGCCAGCAGTTCTCCGGGGGGTAGCAATCAGCCCCAGCATTTT. It yields the protein CASSSPGGSNQPQHF.

The sample holds many counts of this clonotype. CDR3 coding DNA: TGCAGTGCTAGAGATCTCAGGGATCTCACAGATACGCAGTATTTT. Translating gives CSARDLRDLTDTQYF. The V gene is TRBV20-1, the J gene TRBJ2-3; TRBD1 might be the D (5 bases). The length of the CDR3 is 15 residues. Germline-derived CDR1 and CDR2 are DFQATT and SNEGSKA (reference sequence). With 0 bases removed from V and 2 bases from J, the gap between germline ends came to 12 bases.

This clonotype appeared many times. The rearrangement joins TRBV10-3 to TRBJ2-4; 9 nucleotides line up with TRBD1. V lost 3 bases to trimming and J lost 9 bases; unmatched junction nucleotides: 12. Germline V gene data show CDR1 as ENHRY and CDR2 as SYGVKD. The CDR3 sequence is 16 residues long. The CDR3 DNA reads as TGTGCCATCAGTGACCCAACCGGGACAGGGTCTCGCATTCAGTACTTC. Encoded protein: CAISDPTGTGSRIQYF.

This clonotype was detected ten times or more. The junction and the germline gene differ at one end; a read error may be behind it. The chain uses TRBV20-1 and TRBJ1-5; weak D call: TRBD1 (5 bases). Germline V gene sequence: CDR1 DFQATT, CDR2 SNEGSKA (reference sequence). This CDR3 spans 12 amino acids. CDR3 sequence (DNA): TGCAGTCCTAGACAGTCCAATCAGCCCCAGCATTTT. Its protein product is CSPRQSNQPQHF.

This clonotype was found a few times. A much larger clone lies a single base off, so this may be a read error. The chain combines TRBV28 with TRBJ2-3; D might be TRBD2 (5 bases). The CDR3 totals 15 residues. Germline lookup yields CDR1 MDHEN and CDR2 SYDVKM. CDR3 sequence (DNA): TGTGCCGGCAGTACCCTCGTTAGGAGGACAGATACGCAGTATTTT. Translating it yields CAGSTLVRRTDTQYF. The whole variable domain, remainder taken from reference TRBV28 and TRBJ2-3, is DVKVTQSSRYLVKRTGEKVFLECVQDMDHENMFWYRQDPGLGLRLIYFSYDVKMKEKGDIPEGYSVSREKKERFSLILESASTNQTSMYLCAGSTLVRRTDTQYFGPGTRLTVL.

This clonotype was detected ten times or more. The rearrangement links TRBV27 to TRBJ2-3; TRBD2 aligns across 13 bases. The CDR3 runs to 14 residues. V lost 5 bases, J lost 13 bases, and 9 bases stayed unmatched. CDR1 and CDR2 from the germline V gene are MNHEY and SMNVEV (reference sequence). CDR3 in amino acids: CASSNGLAGVPEYF. Written as DNA, the CDR3 is TGTGCCAGCAGTAACGGACTAGCGGGGGTCCCGGAGTATTTT.

This clonotype was recorded many times. The chain uses TRBV7-9 and TRBJ1-2; D remains ambiguous. Trimming removed 5 bases at V and 8 bases at J, with 21 bases between. Germline V CDR1 and CDR2: SEHNR, FQNEAQ (reference sequence). This CDR3 is 15 amino acids long. The CDR3 DNA follows: TGTGCCAGCAGCCCGCTGACAAGCCGAGGTCGGGGCTACACCTTC. It yields the protein CASSPLTSRGRGYTF. Full variable domain (outside the CDR3, taken from reference TRBV7-9 and TRBJ1-2): DTGVSQNPRHKITKRGQNVTFRCDPISEHNRLYWYRQTLGQGPEFLTYFQNEAQLEKSRLLSDRFSAERPKGSFSTLEIQRTEQGDSAMYLCASSPLTSRGRGYTFGSGTRLTVV.

This clonotype was detected many times. This chain links TRBV12-3 or TRBV12-4 with TRBJ1-4; no reliable D call. V was cut by 3 bases and J by 8 bases, with 13 bases left in between. The CDR3 has 14 residues. The DNA of the CDR3 is TGTGCCAGCAGTTTGTCAGAGACCCCGGAAAAACTGTTTTTT. It encodes CASSLSETPEKLFF.

In its sample, this clonotype was seen many times. The chain combines TRBV6-2 or TRBV6-3 with TRBJ1-1; 7 nucleotides agree with TRBD1. The CDR3 is made up of 16 amino acids. The germline CDR1 and CDR2 sequences are MNHEY and SVGEGT. V shed 4 bases and J 11 bases; nucleotides not matched to a gene: 19. The CDR3 DNA sequence: TGTGCCAGCAGTTGGGGTCCGGGGACAGCAGCCGAGGGCGCTTTCTTT. It is translated as CASSWGPGTAAEGAFF.

The sample holds many counts of this clonotype. This may come from a read error, since a much larger clone is one base off. The gene calls are TRBV27 and TRBJ2-1; perhaps TRBD2 as D (5 bases). Per germline, CDR1 MNHEY and CDR2 SMNVEV (reference sequence). CDR3 length: 14 residues. V shed 2 bases and J shed 3 bases, with 8 bases lying between them. DNA for the CDR3: TGTGCCAGCAGTTTAACGGGGAGCTACAATGAGCAGTTCTTC. The encoded protein is CASSLTGSYNEQFF.

This clonotype has at least ten counts. This chain connects TRBV3-1 to TRBJ1-4; TRBD1 matches at 7 bases. The CDR3 has 15 residues. V trimming: 1 base; J trimming: 5 bases; junction bases outside the gene matches: 4. The germline V gene has CDR1 LGHDT and CDR2 YNNKEL (reference sequence). The CDR3 nucleotides are TGTGCCAGCAGCCAAGCGGGACAGTGGAATGAAAAACTGTTTTTT. Protein sequence: CASSQAGQWNEKLFF.

This clonotype was observed many times. The chain uses TRBV2 and TRBJ1-5; D may be TRBD1 (5 bases). The CDR3 runs to 16 residues. With 5 bases removed from V and 0 bases from J, the gap between germline ends came to 14 bases. CDR1 SNHLY and CDR2 FYNNEI come from the germline V gene. The chain's CDR3 is CASSSDSDYSNQPQHF. The CDR3 nucleotides read TGTGCCAGCAGTTCTGACAGTGACTATAGCAATCAGCCCCAGCATTTT. The full variable domain, with the rest looked up from reference TRBV2 and TRBJ1-5, is EPEVTQTPSHQVTQMGQEVILRCVPISNHLYFYWYRQILGQKVEFLVSFYNNEISEKSEIFDDQFSVERPDGSNFTLKIRSTKLEDSAMYFCASSSDSDYSNQPQHFGDGTRLSIL.

This clonotype was counted many times. The gene calls are TRBV13 and TRBJ2-3; D remains ambiguous. In germline, CDR1 is PRHDT, CDR2 FYEKMQ (reference sequence). The CDR3 runs to 13 residues. The V end lost 3 bases, the J end lost 0 bases, and 4 bases lay between the germline ends. In DNA, the CDR3 is TGTGCCAGCAGCTTTCAGAGCACAGATACGCAGTATTTT. Residues: CASSFQSTDTQYF.